The entry below gives a single T cell receptor (beta chain) sequence along with its context. The antigen is undetermined. Using viral peptide pools, the ViraFEST assay grew out antigen-specific CD4+ T cells prior to sequencing. Scientists isolated CD4+ T cells after a roughly 9-day culture period ended. None of these healthy vaccinees had been infected with SARS-CoV-2 before vaccination. The authors replaced half the medium with IL-2 medium on days 3 and 7. These data belong to a study of vaccination effects on CD4 cells after COVID-19. Sequencing used immunoSEQ multiplex PCR; TCRdb keeps in-frame clones, though not all of them. The repertoire holds roughly 41,000 clones, with under 85% as singletons. Sequenced material: CD4+ T cells from PBMCs cultured with HCoV-NL63 spike peptides, taken before COVID-19 vaccination. This clonotype was sampled from a human donor who received a COVID-19 vaccine.

The CDR3 loop reads CASSYSRQSPEQYV. DNA for the CDR3: TGTGCCAGCAGTTACTCAAGACAGTCTCCCGAGCAGTACGTC. This sequence joins TRBV6-6 and TRBJ2-7; possible D gene TRBD1, 5 bases. The length of the CDR3 is 14 residues. Germline V lookup: CDR1 MNHNY, CDR2 SVGAGI (reference sequence). Deletions cut 0 bases from V and 6 bases from J, with 12 bases between.